This TCR beta chain appears in the sequencing data of a study of T cells in Graves' hyperthyroidism and ophthalmopathy. Study at large: Before any treatment, at initial diagnosis, peripheral blood was collected.

The table lists this clonotype with many counts. Its antigen is still unknown. There were TCR beta CDR3 regions amplified from RNA transcripts. The primer set for the first-round RT-PCR of the TCR CDR3 was HTBI. TCRdb used MiXCR to reprocess the multiplex PCR reads, holding one entry per CDR3 protein. This sample carries approximately 610,000 distinct CDR3 sequences, roughly 14% of them seen once, and the ten largest clones take roughly 4.5%. The CDR3 runs to 17 residues. Germline-derived CDR1 and CDR2 are MDHEN and SYDVKM. The V and J ends lost 5 bases and 0 bases, in that order; junction bases with no gene match: 9. Ophthalmopathy cases scored 3 or more on the Clinical Activity Score and 4 or more on NOSPECS grade, with duration below 3 months. Patients were excluded because of uncontrolled infection, other autoimmune disease, pregnancy or lactation. Notes on the study in general: Most thyroid clonotypes that were expanded above 0.001 also turned up in blood.

The V and J genes are TRBV28 and TRBJ2-7, with TRBD2 identical over 11 bases. Sequenced input: blood. This receptor was identified in a woman between 40 and 50 years old with Graves' ophthalmopathy. CDR3 sequence: CASSTRLAGPDSYEQYF. The DNA for the CDR3 is TGTGCCAGCAGTACCAGACTAGCGGGACCTGACTCCTACGAGCAGTACTTC.